Below, 17 T cell receptor beta chains from the same sample are listed, as sequenced in a study of blood T cells in healthy people across ages. The use of a sample-barcoded 5' primer and a J-beta primer mix characterized a second PCR of about 7 to 12 cycles. TCRdb recomputed calls from the 5' RACE reads with MiXCR, one row per CDR3 protein. Of approximately 490,000 distinct CDR3 sequences listed, 20% to 30% are singletons. This sample was shared with a second study, whose subject was T cells of mothers and their children.

Specimen: blood. Source of these receptors: a boy younger than 18 in good health.

The chain uses TRBV7-9 and TRBJ2-1; TRBD1 is a possible D gene (6 bases). The CDR3 extends over 16 amino acids. Trimming stripped 3 bases from V and 0 bases from J, with 12 bases between. The germline gives CDR1 SEHNR, CDR2 FQNEAQ (reference sequence). This chain's CDR3 is CASSFPGTYSYNEQFF. The CDR3 DNA reads TGTGCCAGCAGCTTCCCCGGGACATACTCCTACAATGAGCAGTTCTTC.

On this clonotype itself: A much larger clone lies a single base off, so this may be a read error. V usage is TRBV6-5 and J usage is TRBJ1-1; D ambiguous. This CDR3 is built from 15 residues. Trimming shortened V by 7 bases and J by 0 bases, and 15 bases separated the two germline ends. Per germline, CDR1 MNHEY and CDR2 SVGAGI. Here the CDR3 reads CASTLRGMVNTEAFF. As DNA, the CDR3 is TGTGCCAGCACGCTGCGCGGGATGGTGAACACTGAAGCTTTCTTT.

The V gene is TRBV24-1, the J gene TRBJ2-7; tentatively, D is TRBD1 (6 bases). Trimming stripped 4 bases from V and 3 bases from J, with 18 bases between. Germline V CDR1 and CDR2: KGHDR, SFDVKD. The CDR3 loop spans 16 amino acids. Here the CDR3 reads CATSDYPATGNYEQYF. The CDR3 DNA reads as TGTGCCACCAGTGACTACCCCGCTACAGGGAACTACGAGCAGTACTTC.

This clonotype showed up just a few times. The chain joins TRBV9 to TRBJ2-3; TRBD2 aligns across 10 bases. The CDR3 extends over 17 amino acids. Germline lookup yields CDR1 SGDLS and CDR2 YYNGEE. Unmatched junction bases numbered 13, after V lost 3 bases and J lost 6 bases. The CDR3, as DNA: TGTGCCAGCAGCGGGCCCATGACTAGCGGGTTATCGGATACGCAGTATTTT. As protein: CASSGPMTSGLSDTQYF.

The chain couples TRBV13 to TRBJ1-2; D is undetermined. Per germline, CDR1 PRHDT and CDR2 FYEKMQ (reference sequence). Trimming removed 3 bases from V and 8 bases from J, with 13 bases in between. This CDR3 contains 13 residues. The CDR3 region is CASSLAPQDGYTF. The CDR3 nucleotides are TGTGCCAGCAGCTTGGCGCCCCAGGACGGCTACACCTTC.

This clonotype came up a few times. The chain combines TRBV28 with TRBJ1-5, with 9 bases matching TRBD1. Trimming cost V 6 bases and J 5 bases; bases outside gene matches: 8. The germline V gene has CDR1 MDHEN and CDR2 SYDVKM. CDR3 size: 15 residues. The CDR3 loop is CASSTPGQGHQPQHF. The CDR3 DNA is TGTGCCAGCAGCACCCCGGGACAGGGACATCAGCCCCAGCATTTT.

This sequence joins TRBV20-1 and TRBJ2-4; D unresolved. The CDR3 extends over 10 amino acids. V was shortened by 5 bases and J by 8 bases, with 7 bases between the two germline ends. Germline V gives CDR1 DFQATT, CDR2 SNEGSKA (reference sequence). The CDR3 reads CSAGNDIQYF. CDR3 nucleotides: TGCAGTGCTGGAAATGACATTCAGTACTTC.

The chain is built from TRBV13 and TRBJ2-1; 12 bases agree with TRBD2. V lost 7 bases to trimming and J lost 8 bases; unmatched junction nucleotides: 9. The CDR3 is made up of 15 amino acids. Germline-derived CDR1 and CDR2 are PRHDT and FYEKMQ (reference sequence). The CDR3, as DNA: TGTGCCAGCACCGATACGACTAGCGGGAGCCATGAGCAGTTCTTC. Its protein product is CASTDTTSGSHEQFF.

Only a few counts were recorded for this clonotype. The J gene is TRBJ1-5, the V gene TRBV4-3, with D unclear. Germline V gives CDR1 LGHNA, CDR2 YSLEER. Trimming took off 4 bases at V and 1 base at J, with 8 bases between the two ends. The CDR3 loop spans 14 amino acids. DNA of the CDR3: TGCGCCAGCAGCCCAGACGGGAGCAATCAGCCCCAGCATTTT. Amino acids: CASSPDGSNQPQHF.

This clonotype has just a few counts. The chain links TRBV3-1 to TRBJ2-7, with D perhaps TRBD1 or TRBD2 (5 bases each). V was trimmed by 6 bases and J by 7 bases, leaving 22 bases between them. The V gene's germline CDR1 is LGHDT and CDR2 YNNKEL (reference sequence). The CDR3 length is 15 residues. The CDR3 reads CASRKADWGREEQYF. Written as DNA, the CDR3 is TGTGCCAGCAGGAAAGCCGACTGGGGCCGGGAAGAGCAGTACTTC.

This clonotype was recorded many times. This rearrangement joins TRBV28 to TRBJ1-4, with 9 bases identical to TRBD1. Germline V gene lookup returns CDR1 MDHEN and CDR2 SYDVKM. V lost 4 bases to trimming and J lost 6 bases; unmatched junction nucleotides: 12. CDR3 length: 17 residues. CDR3 nucleotide sequence: TGTGCCAGCAGTTCCGGGACAGGGAGCGGAGGGGATGAAAAACTGTTTTTT. It codes for CASSSGTGSGGDEKLFF.

This clonotype showed up just a few times. This chain uses TRBV11-2 with TRBJ2-1; D uncertain. V was pared by 2 bases and J by 9 bases, with 14 bases between. Germline V gives CDR1 SGHAT, CDR2 FQNNGV. The CDR3 sequence is 14 residues long. CDR3 region: CASSLPPRSAEQFF. CDR3 sequence (DNA): TGTGCCAGCAGCTTACCCCCTAGGAGTGCTGAGCAGTTCTTC.

The chain employs TRBV29-1 and TRBJ1-3; 9 bases map to TRBD1. The germline V gene encodes CDR1 SQVTM and CDR2 ANQGSEA. The CDR3 length is 20 residues. Trimming took 6 bases from V and 0 from J; bases not matched to a gene: 21. The CDR3 region has the DNA TGCAGCGTCCACCCAAAGACAGGGGGTGATCTAACTAGCTCTGGAAACACCATATATTTT. Translation: CSVHPKTGGDLTSSGNTIYF.

This chain connects TRBV7-2 to TRBJ1-4; perhaps TRBD1 as D (5 bases). The CDR3 runs 14 residues. Germline CDR1 SGHTA, CDR2 FQGNSA. The V end lost 0 bases, the J end lost 8 bases, and 10 bases lay between the germline ends. For the CDR3, the DNA is TGTGCCAGCAGCTTAGCCGGGACGGGCGAAAAACTGTTTTTT. It yields the protein CASSLAGTGEKLFF.

This clonotype was counted a few times. The chain joins TRBV5-1 to TRBJ2-3; 8 nucleotides match TRBD2. J gave up 8 bases and V 0 bases, and 8 bases lay outside the gene matches. The CDR3 runs to 15 residues. In germline, CDR1 is SGHRS, CDR2 YFSETQ. CDR3 sequence: CASSLGSGGAGTQYF. The DNA for the CDR3 is TGCGCCAGCAGCTTGGGCAGCGGGGGCGCTGGTACGCAGTATTTT.

The V call is TRBV9, the J call TRBJ1-3, with D unresolved. With 0 bases removed from V and 4 bases from J, the gap between germline ends came to 11 bases. Germline CDR1 is SGDLS and CDR2 is YYNGEE. The CDR3 totals 15 residues. CDR3 protein: CASSVDAGSGNTIYF. The CDR3, as DNA: TGTGCCAGCAGCGTAGACGCGGGATCAGGAAACACCATATATTTT.

This sequence joins TRBV3-1 and TRBJ1-1; D might be TRBD1 (5 bases). Germline assignment: CDR1 LGHDT and CDR2 YNNKEL (reference sequence). Trimming pared 3 bases from V and 5 bases from J, leaving 16 bases between. CDR3 length equals 15 residues. Here the CDR3 reads CASSHPTGRWTEAFF. CDR3 sequence (DNA): TGTGCCAGCAGCCACCCGACGGGGCGGTGGACTGAAGCTTTCTTT.